This TCR beta chain is drawn from a study of regulatory T cells in long-lasting Graves disease. The J segment lost 8 bases and the V segment lost 0 bases, leaving 5 bases of the junction unmatched. Looked up from germline, CDR1 is SGHDN and CDR2 is FVKESK. The CDR3 is 14 residues long. The study, taken as a whole, reports: Relative to newly diagnosed Graves' patients, persistent ones had lower TCR diversity.

Sequencing libraries for TCR beta were prepared with iRepertoire HTBI primers and Arm-PCR of CDR3 regions. TCRdb re-derived calls from the multiplex PCR reads in MiXCR, one entry per CDR3 protein. Among 510,000 or so distinct CDR3 sequences, more than 10% were seen once, and the ten largest hold roughly 8.9%. Specified time point: newly diagnosed GD, antithyroid drugs for less than 3 months. The TCR library was made from RNA that had been extracted from PBMCs in TRIzol. Remarks on this clonotype: Its antigen is still unknown.

These data also formed part of another study, on T cells in Graves' hyperthyroidism and ophthalmopathy. That report adds: The TCR CDR3 first-round RT-PCR relied on the HTBI primer set.

Material: peripheral blood mononuclear cells (PBMCs), obtained at new diagnosis, from a patient treated with antithyroid drugs. This clonotype was sampled from a woman aged 30 to 39 with Graves disease. The rearrangement joins TRBV14 to TRBJ1-2; 8 positions match TRBD1. This CDR3 reads CASSQEGQGWGYTF. In nucleotides, the CDR3 is TGTGCCAGCAGCCAAGAAGGACAGGGATGGGGCTACACCTTC.